The 14 T cell receptor beta chains below all came from one sample that was sequenced in a study of cytomegalovirus exposure and HLA in healthy donors. Assay used: immunoSEQ multiplex PCR; TCRdb lists only in-frame clones, some missing. The sample holds more than 250,000 clones, 90% seen once. Sequenced input: PBMCs. The receptors originated from a woman aged 25 to 39 in good health and CMV-seronegative.

This clone showed up just once. The chain uses TRBV9 and TRBJ2-1, with 9 positions matching TRBD2. Germline V gives CDR1 SGDLS, CDR2 YYNGEE. This CDR3 is built from 17 residues. V shed 0 bases and J 4 bases; nucleotides not matched to a gene: 8. The DNA of the CDR3 is TGTGCCAGCAGCGTAGGTATAGCGGGAGTGAGGTACAATGAGCAGTTCTTC. Its translation: CASSVGIAGVRYNEQFF.

The rearrangement uses TRBV5-1 and TRBJ2-3; 8 nucleotides align to TRBD2. CDR1 is SGHRS, CDR2 YFSETQ, per germline. This CDR3 is built from 15 residues. V dropped 4 bases and J dropped 0; count of bases not matched to a gene: 4. As DNA, the CDR3 is TGCGCCAGCAGCAGTACTAGCGGTAGCACAGATACGCAGTATTTT. It yields the protein CASSSTSGSTDTQYF.

This sequence joins TRBV29-1 and TRBJ2-2; no clear D gene. Looked up from germline, CDR1 is SQVTM and CDR2 is ANQGSEA. There are 12 residues in the CDR3. Trimming pared 6 bases from V and 1 base from J, leaving 6 bases between. The CDR3 nucleotides read TGCAGCGTCTCATTGAACACCGGGGAGCTGTTTTTT. This sequence encodes CSVSLNTGELFF.

The chain has TRBV11-2 and TRBJ2-2; 7 bases match TRBD1. Trimming at V came to 5 bases and at J to 6 bases, leaving 9 bases not matched to a gene. CDR1 and CDR2 (germline): SGHAT, FQNNGV. The CDR3 consists of 15 residues. CDR3 nucleotide sequence: TGTGCCAGCAGCCCGAGGGGGCCCGGGGCCGGGGAGCTGTTTTTT. This gives the protein CASSPRGPGAGELFF.

The rearrangement joins TRBV7-2 to TRBJ2-7, with a possible D match to TRBD2 (7 bases). This CDR3 contains 15 residues. Germline V lookup: CDR1 SGHTA, CDR2 FQGNSA. V gave up 5 bases and J gave up 2 bases, with 16 bases separating them. The CDR3: CASSLGGAETYEQYF. The CDR3 region has the DNA TGTGCCAGCAGCCTGGGGGGGGCGGAGACCTACGAGCAGTACTTC.

The CDR3 region is CASSQDPGTGGNEQFF. For the CDR3, the DNA is TGTGCCAGCAGCCAAGATCCAGGGACAGGGGGCAATGAGCAGTTCTTC. V is TRBV4-2 and J is TRBJ2-1; 11 nucleotides match TRBD1. This CDR3 has 16 residues. In germline, CDR1 is LGHNA, CDR2 YNFKEQ. V dropped 0 bases and J dropped 6; count of bases not matched to a gene: 4.

The chain combines TRBV4-1 with TRBJ1-2; D perhaps matches TRBD1 (6 bases). CDR1 is MGHRA, CDR2 YSYEKL, per germline. This CDR3 region has 12 residues. The V end was cut by 1 base, the J end by 10 bases, with 10 bases between. CDR3: CASSQVTGSYTF. The CDR3 DNA sequence: TGCGCCAGCAGCCAAGTCACAGGGTCCTACACCTTC.

This clone was observed a handful of times. This chain connects TRBV7-9 to TRBJ2-7, with 7 nucleotides matching TRBD2. This CDR3 spans 13 amino acids. The V segment lost 5 bases and the J segment 4 bases; nucleotides outside the gene matches: 5. From germline, CDR1 is SEHNR and CDR2 FQNEAQ (reference sequence). The CDR3, as DNA: TGTGCCAGCAGCCCCTCGGGGGGTTACGAGCAGTACTTC. Its protein product is CASSPSGGYEQYF.

This chain uses TRBV29-1 with TRBJ2-1; a weak D match, TRBD1 (6 bases). Trimming pared 3 bases from V and 1 base from J, leaving 13 bases between. This CDR3 is built from 15 residues. Germline V gene lookup returns CDR1 SQVTM and CDR2 ANQGSEA. In DNA, the CDR3 is TGCAGCGTTGATAGCAGGGGTGTATCCTACAATGAGCAGTTCTTC. It encodes CSVDSRGVSYNEQFF.

The V gene is TRBV2, the J gene TRBJ2-7, with D unclear. The CDR3 is 13 residues long. Per the germline V gene, CDR1 is SNHLY and CDR2 is FYNNEI. Deletions cut 2 bases from V and 6 bases from J, with 11 bases between. The DNA for the CDR3 is TGTGCCAGCAGTGAACTAGTCCTGGGCGAGCAGTACTTC. Translating it yields CASSELVLGEQYF.

This clone is a singleton in its sample. This sample includes further DNA sequences coding for the same CDR3. The chain employs TRBV7-9 and TRBJ2-7; D not resolved. CDR3 size: 13 residues. V was cut by 1 base and J by 4 bases, with 8 bases left in between. Germline lookup yields CDR1 SEHNR and CDR2 FQNEAQ (reference sequence). The CDR3 is CASSLGSGYEQYF. The CDR3 nucleotides are TGTGCCAGCAGCTTAGGGAGTGGGTACGAGCAGTACTTC.

The chain couples TRBV29-1 to TRBJ2-1, with 10 bases matching TRBD1. The CDR3 runs 13 residues. V shed 7 bases and J 6 bases; nucleotides not matched to a gene: 6. Germline lookup yields CDR1 SQVTM and CDR2 ANQGSEA. Here the CDR3 DNA reads TGCAGCGGACAGGGGGCGAGGCGCAATGAGCAGTTCTTC. Its translation is CSGQGARRNEQFF.

CDR3 region: CASSLSGSRETQYF. In DNA form, the CDR3 reads TGTGCCAGCAGTTTGAGCGGGAGCAGGGAGACCCAGTACTTC. The chain carries TRBV2 and TRBJ2-5; 8 positions agree with TRBD2. Germline V gives CDR1 SNHLY, CDR2 FYNNEI. V lost 5 bases, J lost 5 bases, and 7 bases stayed unmatched. The CDR3 is 14 residues long.

The chain recombines TRBV5-1 with TRBJ2-1, with 7 nucleotides matching TRBD2. The CDR3 loop spans 13 amino acids. The V gene's germline CDR1 is SGHRS and CDR2 YFSETQ. The ends lost 5 bases at V and 4 bases at J; junction bases unmatched: 3. CDR3 coding DNA: TGCGCCAGCAGACTAGCGACTTACAATGAGCAGTTCTTC. It is translated as CASRLATYNEQFF. Variable domain in full (rest from reference TRBV5-1 and TRBJ2-1): KAGVTQTPRYLIKTRGQQVTLSCSPISGHRSVSWYQQTPGQGLQFLFEYFSETQRNKGNFPGRFSGRQFSNSRSEMNVSTLELGDSALYLCASRLATYNEQFFGPGTRLTVL.